What follows is one T cell receptor (beta chain) and its context. The table lists this clonotype with many counts. Its antigen is unknown. Per-base qualities were not stored, and no clone one base away is much larger. According to the study, the label for this sample's treatment or condition signals: allogeneic hematopoietic cell transplantation with graft depleted of TCRalphabeta T cells and CD19 B cells. The children who served as transplant recipients had been given grafts of TCRalphabeta/CD19-depleted allogeneic hematopoietic cells. V trim: 5 bases; J trim: 3 bases; unmatched bases: 7. The germline V gene (reference sequence) provides CDR1 SEHNR and CDR2 FQNEAQ. The CDR3 goes from the cysteine to the phenylalanine over 15 residues. Only the CDR3 portion is preserved as DNA: 45 bases, with reading frame beginning at the first base. This specimen belongs to a study of T-cell reconstitution after alpha-beta-depleted transplantation in children (dated by TCRdb to 2016 to 2017). Regarding the complete study: Using TCR repertoire profiling, the study quantitatively followed how T-cell immune reconstitution unfolded in children after TCRalphabeta/CD19-depleted allogeneic hematopoietic cell transplantation. The paper's findings and limits, for the study overall: Over subsequent months, a decline in hyperexpanded clone frequencies was noted, and after one year, T-cell counts and TCRbeta diversity were mostly ascribed to newly produced T cells. In some patients, the high TCRbeta diversity seen at day 60 was put down to recipient T cells and intrathymic progenitors that had survived conditioning. The apparently early alphabetaT-cell count recovery about two months after transplant was reportedly dependent on only several hundred rapidly expanded clones derived from non-depleted graft cells.

Library preparation used PCR. This sample was sequenced with an Illumina HiSeq 2500. TCR library preparation used molecular barcoding, with unique molecular identifiers applied to normalize quantification of the TCRbeta repertoire. TCRdb ran its own pipeline on the public reads, namely fastp trimming at Q25 and MiXCR clone calling, and kept in-frame beta chains. Rows merge per CDR3 protein into single entries with the most common DNA and genes. In this sample the table shows some 300,000 distinct CDR3 sequences, 10% of which occur a single time. Of the sample, roughly 7% falls within the top ten clones.

The receptor was derived from a boy younger than two with acute myeloid leukemia, due to receive a stem cell transplant. This specimen was PBMCs, taken before TCRalphabeta/CD19-depleted stem cell transplant. Recombination joined TRBV7-9 with TRBJ2-7, with TRBD1 identical over 10 junction bases. CDR3 loop: CASSHPGQGFYEQYF. The sequence in DNA is TGTGCCAGCAGCCACCCGGGACAGGGGTTCTACGAGCAGTACTTC.